This TCR beta chain originates from a study of blood T cell repertoires in COVID-19. Study overall: Specimens from acute and convalescent COVID-19 originated in the United States, Italy and Spain. In each case, the material was cDNA or gDNA derived from T cells, B-cell-depleted T cells, or PBMCs.

In the source study's methods: Reference gene primer amplification in the assay estimated nucleated cell counts. The protocol was immunoSEQ multiplex PCR, while the TCRdb copy is restricted to in-frame clones and leaves out a portion. V and J calls and clone size are those listed in that table; D and trimming were worked out from the DNA. The table has 95,000 to 150,000 clones, 71% seen once; the top ten hold 0.75% to 0.9%. The CDR3 is made up of 15 amino acids. Germline V gene lookup returns CDR1 SGDLS and CDR2 YYNGEE. The ends lost 3 bases at V and 0 bases at J; junction bases unmatched: 3. This chain joins TRBV9 and TRBJ2-3; 8 bases are a match to TRBD1. Sequencing was carried out using peripheral blood. The sequence derives from a human donor with acute or convalescent COVID-19. The donor label of this sample is uncertain. This chain's CDR3 is CASSGTGTSTDTQYF. For the CDR3, the DNA is TGTGCCAGCAGCGGGACAGGGACTAGCACAGATACGCAGTATTTT.